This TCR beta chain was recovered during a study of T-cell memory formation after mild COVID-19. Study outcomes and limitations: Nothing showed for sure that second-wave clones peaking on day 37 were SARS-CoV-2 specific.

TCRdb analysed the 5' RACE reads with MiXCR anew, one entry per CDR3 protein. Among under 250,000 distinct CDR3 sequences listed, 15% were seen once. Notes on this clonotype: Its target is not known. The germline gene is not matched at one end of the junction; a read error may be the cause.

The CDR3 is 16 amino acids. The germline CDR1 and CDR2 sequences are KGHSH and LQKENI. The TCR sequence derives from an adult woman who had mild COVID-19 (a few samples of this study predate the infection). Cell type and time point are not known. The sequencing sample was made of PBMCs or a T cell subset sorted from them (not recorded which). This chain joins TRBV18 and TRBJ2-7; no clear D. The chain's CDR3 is CASSPRSGGASYEQYF. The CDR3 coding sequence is TGTGCCAGCTCGCCACGATCAGGCGGAGCCTCCTACGAGCAGTACTTC.